A selection of T cell receptor beta chains follows, all from one sample in a study of cytomegalovirus exposure and HLA in healthy donors. Libraries were prepared by immunoSEQ multiplex PCR; TCRdb keeps only in-frame clonotypes and omits some of them. The table has around 190,000 clones, 65% to 90% seen once. Sequencing was carried out using PBMCs. These receptors all stem from a woman in her 50s in good health and CMV-seronegative. Each CDR3 is given with its conserved first and last residue. Fields, in order: CDR3 length, J gene, clone size, V gene, CDR3 protein. Size is stated for part of the rows, as once, few or many counts, or as a class when the clone is expanded.

>16|TRBJ2-3|-|TRBV9
CASSSTGTGRADTQYF
>15|TRBJ2-7|-|TRBV19
CASSTFSEGAYEQYF
>13|TRBJ1-1|-|TRBV10-2
CASSDRMNTEAFF
>15|TRBJ1-1|-|TRBV9
CASSVASSLNTEAFF
>15|TRBJ1-2|-|TRBV28
CASSHPYRGVHGYTF
>16|TRBJ2-2|few|TRBV5-8
CASRGLAGRNTGELFF
>16|TRBJ2-2|-|TRBV19
CASLLTGTGYTGELFF
>15|TRBJ2-1|-|TRBV10-3
CAISEGTSAVNEQFF
>17|TRBJ2-5|-|TRBV5-1
CASSPAVAGGRKETQYF
>15|TRBJ2-2|once|TRBV29-1
CSALTSGTSTGELFF
>14|TRBJ2-7|-|TRBV28
CASSYTSGSYEQYF
>14|TRBJ2-5|-|TRBV28
CASSLEGAQEPQYF
>15|TRBJ2-3|once|TRBV18
CASSPKAGSTDTQYF
>14|TRBJ1-2|-|TRBV30
CAWSSTTGGYGYTF
>14|TRBJ1-5|-|TRBV5-1
CASSLDTTNQPQHF
>14|TRBJ1-2|few|TRBV6-5
CASSLQGALGGYTF
>13|TRBJ1-4|-|TRBV5-4
CASSSDREEKLFF
>12|TRBJ2-7|-|TRBV5-1
CASGAENYEQYF
>15|TRBJ1-5|-|TRBV28
CASSSTGNRDQPQHF
>16|TRBJ2-2|few|TRBV7-9
CASTSLEREGTGELFF
>13|TRBJ2-1|-|TRBV28
CASTVLPYNEQFF
>13|TRBJ1-1|-|TRBV7-8
CASSFGDRGGAFF
>16|TRBJ2-3|-|TRBV28
CASSLGAGSSTDTQYF
>12|TRBJ2-1|-|TRBV5-1
CASRRTAAEQFF